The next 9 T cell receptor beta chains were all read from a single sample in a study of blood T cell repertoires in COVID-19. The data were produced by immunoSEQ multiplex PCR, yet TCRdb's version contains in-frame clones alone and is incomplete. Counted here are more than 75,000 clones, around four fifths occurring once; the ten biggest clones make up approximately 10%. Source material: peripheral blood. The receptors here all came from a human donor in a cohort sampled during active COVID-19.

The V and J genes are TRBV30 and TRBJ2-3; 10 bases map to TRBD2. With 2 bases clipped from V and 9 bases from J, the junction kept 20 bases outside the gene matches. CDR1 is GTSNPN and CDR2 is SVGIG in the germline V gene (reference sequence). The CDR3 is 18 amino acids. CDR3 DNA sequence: TGTGCCTGGAGTCCGCCGTCTCATCCTAGCGGGGGAGGAGAGACGCAGTATTTT. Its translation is CAWSPPSHPSGGGETQYF.

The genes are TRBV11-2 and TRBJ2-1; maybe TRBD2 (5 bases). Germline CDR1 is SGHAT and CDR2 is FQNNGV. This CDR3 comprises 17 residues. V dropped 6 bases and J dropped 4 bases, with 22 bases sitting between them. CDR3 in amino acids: CASSSLDFRTGYNEQFF. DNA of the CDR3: TGTGCCAGCAGTTCTCTCGATTTCCGAACGGGGTACAATGAGCAGTTCTTC.

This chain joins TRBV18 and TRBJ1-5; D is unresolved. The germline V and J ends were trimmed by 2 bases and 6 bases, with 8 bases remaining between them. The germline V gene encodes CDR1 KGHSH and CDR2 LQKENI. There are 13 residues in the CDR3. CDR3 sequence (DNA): TGTGCCAGCTCACCAGGGGAGGGTCAGCCCCAGCATTTT. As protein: CASSPGEGQPQHF.

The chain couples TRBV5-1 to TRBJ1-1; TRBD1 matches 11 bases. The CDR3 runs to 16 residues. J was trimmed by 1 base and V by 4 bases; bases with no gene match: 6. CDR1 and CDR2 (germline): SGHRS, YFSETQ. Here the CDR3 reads CASSRTGGISNTEAFF. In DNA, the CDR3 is TGCGCCAGCAGCAGGACAGGGGGCATATCGAACACTGAAGCTTTCTTT.

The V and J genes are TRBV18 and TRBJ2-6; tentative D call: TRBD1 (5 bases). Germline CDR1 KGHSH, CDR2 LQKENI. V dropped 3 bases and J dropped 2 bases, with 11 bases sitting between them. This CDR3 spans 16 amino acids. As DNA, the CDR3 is TGTGCCAGCTCACCCACAGGTCAAGCTGGGGCCAACGTCCTGACTTTC. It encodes CASSPTGQAGANVLTF.

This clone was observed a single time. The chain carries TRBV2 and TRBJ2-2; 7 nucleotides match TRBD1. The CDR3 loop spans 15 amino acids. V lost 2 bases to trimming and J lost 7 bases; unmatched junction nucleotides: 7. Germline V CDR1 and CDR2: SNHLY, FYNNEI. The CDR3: CASSERGGAGGELFF. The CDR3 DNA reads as TGTGCCAGCAGTGAAAGAGGGGGCGCGGGCGGGGAGCTGTTTTTT.

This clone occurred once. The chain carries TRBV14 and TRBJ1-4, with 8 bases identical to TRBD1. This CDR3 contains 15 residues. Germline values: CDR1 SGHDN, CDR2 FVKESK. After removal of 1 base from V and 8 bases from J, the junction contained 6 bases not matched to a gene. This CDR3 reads CASSQVRTGREKLFF. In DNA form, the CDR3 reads TGTGCCAGCAGCCAAGTTCGGACAGGGAGGGAAAAACTGTTTTTT.

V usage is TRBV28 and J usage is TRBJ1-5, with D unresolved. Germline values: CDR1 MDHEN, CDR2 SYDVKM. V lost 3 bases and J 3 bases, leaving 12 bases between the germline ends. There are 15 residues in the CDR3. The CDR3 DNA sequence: TGTGCCAGCAGTTTCGGAGGGCACCTCAATCAGCCCCAGCATTTT. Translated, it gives CASSFGGHLNQPQHF. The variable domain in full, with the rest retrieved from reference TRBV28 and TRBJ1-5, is DVKVTQSSRYLVKRTGEKVFLECVQDMDHENMFWYRQDPGLGLRLIYFSYDVKMKEKGDIPEGYSVSREKKERFSLILESASTNQTSMYLCASSFGGHLNQPQHFGDGTRLSIL.

The CDR3 DNA is TGTGCCAGCAGTTCCCGACAGGGGCGCATGTTTTCGGCTTTCTTT. Residues: CASSSRQGRMFSAFF. The chain is built from TRBV28 and TRBJ1-1; 8 nucleotides line up with TRBD1. Trimming removed 4 bases from V and 11 bases from J; junction bases left unmatched: 15. CDR1 is MDHEN, CDR2 SYDVKM, per germline. This CDR3 has 15 amino acids.